What follows is one T cell receptor (beta chain) and its context. This sample was taken from a study of blood T cell repertoires in COVID-19. Sequencing was performed with immunoSEQ multiplex PCR; in TCRdb, only in-frame clones are kept and a portion is missing. The table lists about 240,000 clones, 75% to 90% of them singletons, with approximately 8% in the top ten. V dropped 2 bases and J dropped 2 bases, with 5 bases sitting between them. This CDR3 is 13 amino acids long. Germline lookup yields CDR1 KGHSH and CDR2 LQKENI. The sample taken for sequencing was peripheral blood. This receptor was identified in a woman older than 75 with COVID-19, enrolled during active disease. The genes are TRBV18 and TRBJ2-3; D is unresolved. CDR3 protein: CASSPGSTDTQYF. In DNA form, the CDR3 reads TGTGCCAGCTCACCAGGCTCCACAGATACGCAGTATTTT.